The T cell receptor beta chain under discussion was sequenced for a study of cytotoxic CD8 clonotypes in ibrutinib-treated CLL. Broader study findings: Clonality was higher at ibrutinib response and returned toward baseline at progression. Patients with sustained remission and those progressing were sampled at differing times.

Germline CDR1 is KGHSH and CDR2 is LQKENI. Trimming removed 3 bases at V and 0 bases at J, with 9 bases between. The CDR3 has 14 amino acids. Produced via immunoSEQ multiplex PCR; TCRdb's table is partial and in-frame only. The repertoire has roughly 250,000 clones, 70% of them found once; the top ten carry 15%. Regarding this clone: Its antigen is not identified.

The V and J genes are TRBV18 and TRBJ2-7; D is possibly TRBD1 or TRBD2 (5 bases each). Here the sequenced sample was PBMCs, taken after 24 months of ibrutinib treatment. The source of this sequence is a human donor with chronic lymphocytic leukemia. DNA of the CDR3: TGTGCCAGCTCACCGGGACGTCTCTCCTACGAGCAGTACTTC. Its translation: CASSPGRLSYEQYF.